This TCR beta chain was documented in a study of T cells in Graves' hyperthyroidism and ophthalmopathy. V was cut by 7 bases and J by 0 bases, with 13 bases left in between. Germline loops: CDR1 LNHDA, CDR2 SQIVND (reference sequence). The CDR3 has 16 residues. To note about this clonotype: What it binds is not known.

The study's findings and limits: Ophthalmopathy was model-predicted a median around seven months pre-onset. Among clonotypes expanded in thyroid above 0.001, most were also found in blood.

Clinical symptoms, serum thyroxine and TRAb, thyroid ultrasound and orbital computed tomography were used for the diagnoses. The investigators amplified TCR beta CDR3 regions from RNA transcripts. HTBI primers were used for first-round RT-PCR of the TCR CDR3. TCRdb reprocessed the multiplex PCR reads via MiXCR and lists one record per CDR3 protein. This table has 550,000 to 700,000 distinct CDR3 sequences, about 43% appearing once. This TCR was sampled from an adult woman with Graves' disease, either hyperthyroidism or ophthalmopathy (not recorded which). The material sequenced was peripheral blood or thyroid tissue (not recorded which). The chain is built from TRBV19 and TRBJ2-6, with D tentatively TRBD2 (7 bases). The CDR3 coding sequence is TGTGCCAGTACTGAGGGGGGGTACTCTGGGGCCAACGTCCTGACTTTC. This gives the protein CASTEGGYSGANVLTF.